The T cell receptor (beta chain) under discussion was sequenced for a study of T cell responses to AZD1222 COVID-19 vaccine. CDR1 and CDR2 from the germline V gene are SGHDN and FVKESK. CDR3 length: 13 amino acids. Trimming left V 5 bases short and J 2 bases short, with 9 bases between. TCRdb keeps only in-frame clones here, not all; method: immunoSEQ multiplex PCR. The sample yields approximately 60,000 clones, 80% to 85% seen once. Sequenced here: peripheral blood, sampled on day 0 of AZD1222 vaccination. The source is an adult in good health. This chain uses TRBV14 with TRBJ1-2, with D hard to call. This chain's CDR3 is CASSSGRNYGYTF. The CDR3 DNA is TGTGCCAGCAGCTCCGGACGGAACTATGGCTACACCTTC.